Following are 15 T cell receptor beta chains from one sample sequenced in a study of vaccination and CD4 T cells after COVID-19. Treatment indicated: approximately 11-day PBMC culture with coronavirus spike peptide pools or control peptides (ViraFEST assay). Cultured CD4+ T cells had their DNA profiled by the Oncomine TCR Beta short-read assay. TCRdb used MiXCR to reprocess the PCR reads, holding one entry per CDR3 protein. The data hold fewer than 20,000 distinct CDR3 sequences, with roughly half observed a single time. These receptors' targets are unknown. The specimen sequenced was CD4+ T cells from blood, cultured in vitro. All receptors come from a human donor who had recovered from COVID-19.

The chain combines TRBV7-2 with TRBJ2-5, with 11 bases fitting TRBD2. Germline lookup yields CDR1 SGHTA and CDR2 FQGNSA. V lost 3 bases, J lost 7 bases, and 10 bases stayed unmatched. CDR3 length: 16 residues. CDR3 protein: CASSLQLAGAGGTQYF. In nucleotides, the CDR3 is TGTGCCAGCAGCTTGCAACTAGCGGGGGCGGGGGGGACCCAGTACTTC.

The chain carries TRBV12-3 or TRBV12-4 and TRBJ1-5; D might be TRBD1 (5 bases). CDR3 length: 13 residues. Trimming removed 6 bases from V and 9 bases from J, with 15 bases in between. CDR3 DNA: TGTGCCAGCAGCCCCGCGGGGACGGGGCCCCAGCATTTT. Protein: CASSPAGTGPQHF.

In DNA form, the CDR3 reads TGTGCCAGCTCCGGAACAGGGGTCCGGGAGACCCAGTACTTC. This codes for CASSGTGVRETQYF. This chain uses TRBV18 with TRBJ2-5; 7 bases line up with TRBD1. There are 14 residues in the CDR3. Germline loops: CDR1 KGHSH, CDR2 LQKENI. Trimming removed 6 bases from V and 5 bases from J; junction bases left unmatched: 9.

CDR3 amino acids: CASSYGTRSSIEQYF. The CDR3 DNA reads TGTGCCAGCAGTTACGGGACTAGGAGCTCTATCGAGCAGTACTTC. The chain has TRBV6-5 and TRBJ2-7; 8 bases agree with TRBD2. The junction had 9 bases not matched to a gene; V was cut back by 2 bases and J by 6 bases. The germline V gene encodes CDR1 MNHEY and CDR2 SVGAGI. The CDR3 covers 15 residues.

The rearrangement joins TRBV6-5 to TRBJ2-1; D is possibly TRBD2 (6 bases). The CDR3 runs to 13 residues. Germline values: CDR1 MNHEY, CDR2 SVGAGI. V was clipped by 4 bases and J by 6 bases, with 10 bases between them. This chain's CDR3 is CASSSTSPNEQFF. The CDR3 DNA reads as TGTGCCAGCAGTTCCACTAGCCCCAATGAGCAGTTCTTC.

This clonotype was detected only a few times. This chain links TRBV4-3 with TRBJ2-2, with 10 bases lining up with TRBD1. V gave up 5 bases and J gave up 8 bases; unmatched junction bases: 11. This CDR3 is 16 amino acids long. Germline V CDR1 and CDR2: LGHNA, YSLEER. The CDR3 DNA is TGCGCCAGCAGCACCCGGACAGGGGGGGGAGTTGGGGAGCTGTTTTTT. Translation gives CASSTRTGGGVGELFF.

This clonotype was counted between two and nine times. The gene calls are TRBV20-1 and TRBJ1-5; 9 bases are shared with TRBD1. The CDR3 covers 16 residues. Germline CDR1 is DFQATT and CDR2 is SNEGSKA (reference sequence). Trimming took 5 bases from V and 4 from J; bases not matched to a gene: 12. CDR3 in DNA: TGCAGTGCTTCCCCCTCCGGGACAGGGAGGAATCAGCCCCAGCATTTT. Translation: CSASPSGTGRNQPQHF.

Turning to this clonotype: The junction shows a germline mismatch at one end, possibly a read error. The chain links TRBV10-3 to TRBJ1-1; the match to TRBD1 covers 9 bases. Germline CDR1 is ENHRY and CDR2 is SYGVKD. The CDR3 totals 15 residues. CDR3 protein: CTIRDRVVGSAEAFF. Written as DNA, the CDR3 is TGTACCATCAGGGACAGGGTGGTCGGGTCGGCTGAAGCTTTCTTT.

V is TRBV2 and J is TRBJ1-2; 7 bases match TRBD1. V gave up 9 bases and J gave up 1 base; unmatched junction bases: 11. Germline V gene sequence: CDR1 SNHLY, CDR2 FYNNEI. The CDR3 has 15 amino acids. CDR3 nucleotides: TGTGCCAGTAGTTTGATACAGGGGTTTAACTATGGCTACACCTTC. It codes for CASSLIQGFNYGYTF.

The CDR3 here is CASSRAGVAGGPFDGAQYF. The CDR3 DNA is TGTGCCAGCAGTCGGGCGGGAGTAGCGGGAGGGCCCTTTGATGGGGCCCAGTACTTC. V usage is TRBV2 and J usage is TRBJ2-5, with 11 bases aligning to TRBD2. CDR1 is SNHLY and CDR2 is FYNNEI in the germline V gene. This CDR3 spans 19 amino acids. J was trimmed by 9 bases and V by 5 bases; bases with no gene match: 23.

This CDR3 is CSASSTRSSYNEQFF. The CDR3 DNA reads as TGCAGTGCTAGTTCCACTCGGAGCTCCTACAATGAGCAGTTCTTC. This chain joins TRBV20-1 and TRBJ2-1; D is unclear. V was clipped by 3 bases and J by 0 bases, with 12 bases between them. The CDR3 has 15 amino acids. Germline-derived CDR1 and CDR2 are DFQATT and SNEGSKA (reference sequence).

This clonotype was seen only a few times. The chain employs TRBV28 and TRBJ1-5; D unclear. From germline, CDR1 is MDHEN and CDR2 SYDVKM. The CDR3 extends over 15 amino acids. Trimming took 4 bases from V and 3 from J, leaving 13 bases between them. CDR3 region: CASSSQYSDNQPQHF. The CDR3 DNA sequence: TGTGCCAGCAGTTCCCAATATTCGGACAATCAGCCCCAGCATTTT.

This chain joins TRBV12-3 or TRBV12-4 and TRBJ2-4, with 10 bases fitting TRBD2. J gave up 1 base and V 6 bases, and 9 bases lay outside the gene matches. The CDR3 is 17 residues long. Here the CDR3 reads CASRERGGRGAKNIQYF. Written as DNA, the CDR3 is TGTGCCAGCAGGGAGCGGGGGGGCCGGGGGGCCAAAAACATTCAGTACTTC.

V is TRBV6-1 and J is TRBJ1-1, with 7 bases lining up with TRBD1. The length of the CDR3 is 14 residues. CDR1 is MNHNS, CDR2 SASEGT, per germline. J lost 1 base, V lost 6 bases, and 5 bases had no gene match. In DNA form, the CDR3 reads TGTGCCAGCAGGGCCGGGACAGCGAACACTGAAGCTTTCTTT. Protein: CASRAGTANTEAFF.

The chain uses TRBV20-1 and TRBJ2-1, with TRBD2 identical over 10 bases. CDR1 and CDR2 (germline): DFQATT, SNEGSKA (reference sequence). The CDR3 is 14 amino acids. Trimming at V came to 5 bases and at J to 3 bases, leaving 4 bases not matched to a gene. The CDR3 spells CSADRTSGYNEQFF. In nucleotides, the CDR3 is TGCAGTGCTGATCGGACTAGCGGCTACAATGAGCAGTTCTTC.